These 3 T cell receptor beta chains were sequenced from one sample in a study of cytomegalovirus exposure and HLA in healthy donors. The PCR had 60 Vbeta and 13 Jbeta primers. Some clones are missing from TCRdb's copy, which holds only in-frame ones; the method was immunoSEQ multiplex PCR. The table has approximately 150,000 clones, over 60% seen once. Sequenced material: PBMCs. These receptors were obtained from a man aged 35-49 years in good health and CMV-seronegative.

The V call is TRBV28, the J call TRBJ1-4, with D possibly being TRBD1 (5 bases). There are 15 residues in the CDR3. Trimming pared 4 bases from V and 8 bases from J, leaving 17 bases between. From germline, CDR1 is MDHEN and CDR2 SYDVKM. The CDR3 spells CASSSVEGSREKLFF. CDR3 coding DNA: TGTGCCAGCAGTTCCGTGGAGGGGTCCCGGGAAAAACTGTTTTTT.

This chain joins TRBV30 and TRBJ1-5; D unresolved. The CDR3 runs 13 residues. Germline CDR1 is GTSNPN and CDR2 is SVGIG (reference sequence). V was clipped by 1 base and J by 6 bases, with 10 bases between them. The chain's CDR3 is CAWSDTGFQPQHF. For the CDR3, the DNA is TGTGCCTGGAGTGACACGGGGTTTCAGCCCCAGCATTTT.

This rearrangement joins TRBV5-4 to TRBJ2-7; weak D call: TRBD2 (7 bases). Germline CDR1 reads SGHNT; CDR2 reads YYREEE (reference sequence). The CDR3 is 16 residues long. Trimming removed 3 bases at V and 2 bases at J, with 18 bases between. CDR3 nucleotide sequence: TGTGCCAGCAGCTGGGGGGGGCAACTTGGAACCTACGAGCAGTACTTC. Its protein product is CASSWGGQLGTYEQYF.